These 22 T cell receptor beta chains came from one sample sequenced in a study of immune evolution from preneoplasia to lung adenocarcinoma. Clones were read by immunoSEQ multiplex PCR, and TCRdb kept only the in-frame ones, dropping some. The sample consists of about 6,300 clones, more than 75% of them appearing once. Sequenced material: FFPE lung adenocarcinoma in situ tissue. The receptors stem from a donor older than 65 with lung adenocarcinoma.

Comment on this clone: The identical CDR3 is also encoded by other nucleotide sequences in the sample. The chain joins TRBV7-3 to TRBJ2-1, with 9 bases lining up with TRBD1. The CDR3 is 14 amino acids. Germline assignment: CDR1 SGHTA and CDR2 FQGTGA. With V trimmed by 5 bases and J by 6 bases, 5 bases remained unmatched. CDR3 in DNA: TGTGCCAGCAGCCCCGGGACAGGGTCCAATGAGCAGTTCTTC. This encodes CASSPGTGSNEQFF.

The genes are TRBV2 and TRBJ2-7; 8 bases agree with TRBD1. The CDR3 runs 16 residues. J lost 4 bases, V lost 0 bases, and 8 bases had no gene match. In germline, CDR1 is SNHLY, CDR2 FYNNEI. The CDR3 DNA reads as TGTGCCAGCAGTGAAGCCTTCGGACAGGGAAGGTACGAGCAGTACTTC. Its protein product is CASSEAFGQGRYEQYF.

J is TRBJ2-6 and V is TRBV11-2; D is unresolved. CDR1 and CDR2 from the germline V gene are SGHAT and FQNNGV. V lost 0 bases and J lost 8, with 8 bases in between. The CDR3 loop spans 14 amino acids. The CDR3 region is CASSLDAVSNVLTF. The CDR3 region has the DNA TGTGCCAGCAGCTTAGATGCCGTTTCCAACGTCCTGACTTTC. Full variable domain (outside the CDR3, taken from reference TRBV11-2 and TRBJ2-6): EAGVAQSPRYKIIEKRQSVAFWCNPISGHATLYWYQQILGQGPKLLIQFQNNGVVDDSQLPKDRFSAERLKGVDSTLKIQPAKLEDSAVYLCASSLDAVSNVLTFGAGSRLTVL.

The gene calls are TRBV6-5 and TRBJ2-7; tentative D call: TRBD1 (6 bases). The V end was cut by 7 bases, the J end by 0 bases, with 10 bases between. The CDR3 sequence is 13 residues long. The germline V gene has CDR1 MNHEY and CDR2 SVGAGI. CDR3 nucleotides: TGTGCCAGCAACCCAGGGGACTCCTACGAGCAGTACTTC. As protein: CASNPGDSYEQYF.

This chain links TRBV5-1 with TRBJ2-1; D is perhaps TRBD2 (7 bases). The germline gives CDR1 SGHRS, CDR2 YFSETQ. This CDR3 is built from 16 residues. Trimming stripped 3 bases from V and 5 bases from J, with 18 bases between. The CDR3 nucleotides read TGCGCCAGCAGCTCTCGGCTAGGGGGGGGTAACAATGAGCAGTTCTTC. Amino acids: CASSSRLGGGNNEQFF. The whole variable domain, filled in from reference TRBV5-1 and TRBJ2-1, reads KAGVTQTPRYLIKTRGQQVTLSCSPISGHRSVSWYQQTPGQGLQFLFEYFSETQRNKGNFPGRFSGRQFSNSRSEMNVSTLELGDSALYLCASSSRLGGGNNEQFFGPGTRLTVL.

Written as DNA, the CDR3 is TGTGCCAGCTCACCCGAGAGTAGCGGCCCCTACGAGCAGTACTTC. Translation gives CASSPESSGPYEQYF. The gene calls are TRBV18 and TRBJ2-7, with D possibly TRBD2 on 6 matching bases. Germline CDR1 and CDR2: KGHSH and LQKENI. CDR3 size: 15 residues. Between the trimmed V and J ends, which lost 3 bases and 2 bases, there was a span of 14 bases. The whole variable domain, filled in from reference TRBV18 and TRBJ2-7, reads NAGVMQNPRHLVRRRGQEARLRCSPMKGHSHVYWYRQLPEEGLKFMVYLQKENIIDESGMPKERFSAEFPKEGPSILRIQQVVRGDSAAYFCASSPESSGPYEQYFGPGTRLTVT.

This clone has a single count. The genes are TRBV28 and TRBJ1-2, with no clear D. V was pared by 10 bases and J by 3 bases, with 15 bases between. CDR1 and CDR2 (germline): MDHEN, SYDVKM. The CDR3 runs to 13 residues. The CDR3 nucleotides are TGTGCCACCCTTTTTAAGGGATACTATGGCTACACCTTC. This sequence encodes CATLFKGYYGYTF.

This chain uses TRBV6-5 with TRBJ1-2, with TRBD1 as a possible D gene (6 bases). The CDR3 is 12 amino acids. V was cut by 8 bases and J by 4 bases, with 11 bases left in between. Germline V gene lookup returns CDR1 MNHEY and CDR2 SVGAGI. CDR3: CASRQDLYGYTF. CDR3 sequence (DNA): TGTGCCAGCCGACAGGACCTCTATGGCTACACCTTC.

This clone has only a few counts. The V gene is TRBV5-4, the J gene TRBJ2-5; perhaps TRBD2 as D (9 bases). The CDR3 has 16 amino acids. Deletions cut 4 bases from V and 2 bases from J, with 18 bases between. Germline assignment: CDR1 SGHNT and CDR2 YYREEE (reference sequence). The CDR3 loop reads CASSQGASGAQETQYF. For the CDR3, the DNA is TGTGCCAGCAGCCAGGGGGCTAGCGGGGCACAAGAGACCCAGTACTTC.

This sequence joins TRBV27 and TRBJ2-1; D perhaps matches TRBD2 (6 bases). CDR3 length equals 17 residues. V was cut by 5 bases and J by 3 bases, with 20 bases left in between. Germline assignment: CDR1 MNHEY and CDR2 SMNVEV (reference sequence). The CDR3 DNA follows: TGTGCCAGCAGTGCAAATTGGAGGGACTGGGGCTACAATGAGCAGTTCTTC. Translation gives CASSANWRDWGYNEQFF.

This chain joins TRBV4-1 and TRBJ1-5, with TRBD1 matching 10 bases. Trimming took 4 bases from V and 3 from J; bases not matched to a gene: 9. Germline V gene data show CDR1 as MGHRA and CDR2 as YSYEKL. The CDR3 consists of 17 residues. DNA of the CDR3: TGCGCCAGCAGCCCATTCGCCGGGACAGGGGCCAATCAGCCCCAGCATTTT. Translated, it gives CASSPFAGTGANQPQHF.

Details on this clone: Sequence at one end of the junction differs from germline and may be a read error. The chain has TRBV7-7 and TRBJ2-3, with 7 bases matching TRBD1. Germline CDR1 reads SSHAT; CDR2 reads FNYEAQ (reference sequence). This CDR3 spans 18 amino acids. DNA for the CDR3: TGTGCTAGCAGGGACAGTCTAGCTTTGGGGGCTCCCCAGCATACGCAGTATTTT. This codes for CASRDSLALGAPQHTQYF.

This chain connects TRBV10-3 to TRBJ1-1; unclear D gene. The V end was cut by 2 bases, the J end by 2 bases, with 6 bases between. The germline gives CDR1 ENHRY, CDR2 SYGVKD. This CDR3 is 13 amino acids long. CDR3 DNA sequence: TGTGCCATCAGTGAGGGGTTAAACACTGAAGCTTTCTTT. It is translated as CAISEGLNTEAFF.

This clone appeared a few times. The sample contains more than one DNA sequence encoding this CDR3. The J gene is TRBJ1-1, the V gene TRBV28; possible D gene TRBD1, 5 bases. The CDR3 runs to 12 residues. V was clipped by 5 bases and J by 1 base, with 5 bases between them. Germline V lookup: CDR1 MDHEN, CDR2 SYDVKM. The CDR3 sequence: CASSDRNTEAFF. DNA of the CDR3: TGTGCCAGCAGTGACAGGAACACTGAAGCTTTCTTT.

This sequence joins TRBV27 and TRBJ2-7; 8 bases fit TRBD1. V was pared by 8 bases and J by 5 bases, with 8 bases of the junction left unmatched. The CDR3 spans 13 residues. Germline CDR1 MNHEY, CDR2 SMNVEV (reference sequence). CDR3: CASGLSTGDEQYF. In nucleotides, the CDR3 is TGTGCCAGCGGACTATCGACAGGGGACGAGCAGTACTTC.

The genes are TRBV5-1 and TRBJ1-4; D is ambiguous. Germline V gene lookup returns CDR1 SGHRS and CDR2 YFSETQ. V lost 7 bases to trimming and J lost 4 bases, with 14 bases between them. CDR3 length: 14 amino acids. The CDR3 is CASSDGGFNEKLFF. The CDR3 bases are TGCGCCAGCTCGGACGGCGGATTTAATGAAAAACTGTTTTTT. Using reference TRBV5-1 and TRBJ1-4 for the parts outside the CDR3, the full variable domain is KAGVTQTPRYLIKTRGQQVTLSCSPISGHRSVSWYQQTPGQGLQFLFEYFSETQRNKGNFPGRFSGRQFSNSRSEMNVSTLELGDSALYLCASSDGGFNEKLFFGSGTQLSVL.

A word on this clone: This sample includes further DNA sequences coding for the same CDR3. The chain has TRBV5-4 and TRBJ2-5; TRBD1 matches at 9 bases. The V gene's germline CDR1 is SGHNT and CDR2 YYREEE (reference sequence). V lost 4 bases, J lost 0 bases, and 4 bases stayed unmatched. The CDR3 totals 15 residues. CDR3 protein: CASSRGTGHQETQYF. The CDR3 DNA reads TGTGCCAGCAGCCGAGGGACAGGGCACCAAGAGACCCAGTACTTC.

This chain's CDR3 is CASSYSGGHTDTQYF. In DNA, the CDR3 is TGTGCCAGCAGTTACTCGGGGGGTCACACAGATACGCAGTATTTT. The V call is TRBV6-5, the J call TRBJ2-3; possible D gene TRBD2, 6 bases. CDR1 and CDR2 from the germline V gene are MNHEY and SVGAGI. The CDR3 runs to 15 residues. Between the trimmed V and J ends, which lost 0 bases and 2 bases, there was a span of 9 bases.

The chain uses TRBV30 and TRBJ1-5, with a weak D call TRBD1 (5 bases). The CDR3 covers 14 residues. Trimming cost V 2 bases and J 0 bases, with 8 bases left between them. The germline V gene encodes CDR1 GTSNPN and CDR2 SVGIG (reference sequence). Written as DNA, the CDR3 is TGTGCCTGGAGTCCAGGGAGTAGCAATCAGCCCCAGCATTTT. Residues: CAWSPGSSNQPQHF.

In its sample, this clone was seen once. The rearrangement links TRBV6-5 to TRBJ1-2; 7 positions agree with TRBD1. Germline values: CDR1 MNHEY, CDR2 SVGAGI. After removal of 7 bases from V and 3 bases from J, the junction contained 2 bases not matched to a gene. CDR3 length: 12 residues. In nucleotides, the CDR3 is TGTGCCAGCAAGGACAGGCACTATGGCTACACCTTC. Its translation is CASKDRHYGYTF.

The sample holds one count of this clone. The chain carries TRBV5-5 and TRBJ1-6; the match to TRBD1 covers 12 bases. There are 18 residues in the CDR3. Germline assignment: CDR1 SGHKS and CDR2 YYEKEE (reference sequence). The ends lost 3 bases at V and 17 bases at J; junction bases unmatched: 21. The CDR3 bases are TGTGCCAGCAGCTCCCGGGCGCCGGGACAGGGGGCGGCGGAAGGGGTCCACTTT. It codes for CASSSRAPGQGAAEGVHF. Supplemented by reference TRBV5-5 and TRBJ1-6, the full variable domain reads DAGVTQSPTHLIKTRGQQVTLRCSPISGHKSVSWYQQVLGQGPQFIFQYYEKEERGRGNFPDRFSARQFPNYSSELNVNALLLGDSALYLCASSSRAPGQGAAEGVHFGNGTRLTVT.

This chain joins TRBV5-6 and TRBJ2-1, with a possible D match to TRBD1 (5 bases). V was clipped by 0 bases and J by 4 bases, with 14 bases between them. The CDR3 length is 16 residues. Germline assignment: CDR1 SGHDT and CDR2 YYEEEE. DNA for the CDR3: TGTGCCAGCAGCTTGGAGCTAGGGGAAAGATACAATGAGCAGTTCTTC. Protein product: CASSLELGERYNEQFF.